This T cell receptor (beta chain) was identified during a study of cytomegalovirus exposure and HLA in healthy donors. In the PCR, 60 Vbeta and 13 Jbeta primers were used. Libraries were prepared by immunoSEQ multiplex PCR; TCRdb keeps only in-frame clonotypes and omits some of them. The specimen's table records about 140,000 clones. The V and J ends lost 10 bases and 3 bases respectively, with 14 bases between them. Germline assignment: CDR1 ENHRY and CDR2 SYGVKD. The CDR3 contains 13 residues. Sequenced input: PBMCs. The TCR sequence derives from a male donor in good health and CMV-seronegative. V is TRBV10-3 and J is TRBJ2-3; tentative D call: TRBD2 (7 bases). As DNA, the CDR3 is TGTGCCACCACTAAGGGGGGGACAGATACGCAGTATTTT. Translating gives CATTKGGTDTQYF.